The 26 T cell receptor beta chains listed next were all sequenced from one sample in a study of blood T cell repertoires in COVID-19. Data came from immunoSEQ multiplex PCR; TCRdb stores just in-frame clones and leaves some out. The data show around 300,000 clones, roughly 86% seen once. Sequencing was done on a sample of PBMCs or T cells enriched from blood (not recorded which). The receptors come from a woman aged 55-70 years who had recovered from COVID-19.

V gene TRBV21-1 combines with J gene TRBJ2-5; the tabulated D call, TRBD1, remains unverified against the DNA. TRBV21-1 is a pseudogene. The CDR3 sequence is 15 residues long. The CDR3 region has the DNA TGTGCCAGCAGCAATGTTGGGGGCGTAGGCGAGACCCAGTACTTC. Translation gives CASSNVGGVGETQYF.

V is TRBV9 and J is TRBJ2-7, with 11 positions matching TRBD2. Germline trimming cut 2 bases from V and 4 bases from J; bases unmatched to any gene: 2. Germline lookup yields CDR1 SGDLS and CDR2 YYNGEE. This CDR3 has 14 amino acids. The CDR3 loop is CASSVGLAEYEQYF. The CDR3 coding sequence is TGTGCCAGCAGCGTGGGACTAGCGGAGTACGAGCAGTACTTC.

The chain's CDR3 is CASSQGGQGEEQFF. DNA for the CDR3: TGTGCCAGCAGCCAAGGGGGACAGGGGGAAGAGCAGTTCTTC. V usage is TRBV3-1 (or the pseudogene TRBV3-2) and J usage is TRBJ2-1; the match to TRBD1 covers 11 bases. Germline loops: CDR1 LGHDT, CDR2 YNNKEL (reference sequence). The CDR3 runs 14 residues. V lost 1 base to trimming and J lost 10 bases; unmatched junction nucleotides: 3.

The rearrangement joins TRBV10-1 to TRBJ1-1; 10 nucleotides agree with TRBD1. With V trimmed by 6 bases and J by 3 bases, 7 bases remained unmatched. This CDR3 comprises 15 residues. CDR1 is WNHNN, CDR2 SYGVQD, per germline (reference sequence). The CDR3 DNA reads as TGCGCCAGCAGCAGGGGGACAGGGGAGTACACTGAAGCTTTCTTT. It specifies CASSRGTGEYTEAFF.

This chain joins TRBV13 and TRBJ2-5, with TRBD2 matching 9 bases. Per the germline V gene, CDR1 is PRHDT and CDR2 is FYEKMQ (reference sequence). The CDR3 loop spans 16 amino acids. The V segment lost 5 bases and the J segment 4 bases; nucleotides outside the gene matches: 11. CDR3 sequence reads: CASSPLGGGAPETQYF. In DNA form, the CDR3 reads TGTGCCAGCAGCCCCCTTGGCGGGGGGGCCCCAGAGACCCAGTACTTC.

This clone was seen only once. The genes are TRBV5-6 and TRBJ1-2; TRBD1 aligns across 8 bases. The ends lost 5 bases at V and 5 bases at J; junction bases unmatched: 5. The CDR3 has 13 residues. Germline values: CDR1 SGHDT, CDR2 YYEEEE. The CDR3 DNA reads as TGTGCCAGCAGACATCGGACAGGGTATGGCTACACCTTC. Its protein is CASRHRTGYGYTF.

The chain recombines TRBV7-8 with TRBJ2-1; TRBD1 is a possible D gene (5 bases). CDR3 length equals 17 residues. From germline, CDR1 is SGHVS and CDR2 FQNEAQ. V dropped 0 bases and J dropped 5 bases, with 17 bases sitting between them. CDR3: CASSLARIWGPDNEQFF. The CDR3 DNA follows: TGTGCCAGCAGCTTAGCGCGGATCTGGGGCCCAGACAATGAGCAGTTCTTC. The variable domain in full, with the rest retrieved from reference TRBV7-8 and TRBJ2-1, is GAGVSQSPRYKVAKRGQDVALRCDPISGHVSLFWYQQALGQGPEFLTYFQNEAQLDKSGLPSDRFFAERPEGSVSTLKIQRTQQEDSAVYLCASSLARIWGPDNEQFFGPGTRLTVL.

This chain uses TRBV10-3 with TRBJ1-1; weak D call: TRBD1 (5 bases). The germline gives CDR1 ENHRY, CDR2 SYGVKD. Trimming shortened V by 4 bases and J by 6 bases, and 18 bases separated the two germline ends. The length of the CDR3 is 15 residues. The CDR3, as DNA: TGTGCCATCAGTGGGGGCTCGGGGAGGGAGTCTGAAGCTTTCTTT. Translating gives CAISGGSGRESEAFF.

J is TRBJ1-4 and V is TRBV28, with a possible D match to TRBD1 (5 bases). The CDR3 is 16 amino acids. Germline CDR1 and CDR2: MDHEN and SYDVKM. Between the trimmed V and J ends, which lost 7 bases and 5 bases, there was a span of 20 bases. The CDR3 is CASNLLGAGKNEKLFF. The CDR3 nucleotides are TGTGCCAGCAACCTCCTCGGCGCAGGGAAAAATGAAAAACTGTTTTTT.

This clone was seen only a few times. The CDR3 DNA is TGCGCCAGCAGCTTAGGGGCCCATAGCAATCAGCCCCAGCATTTT. It is translated as CASSLGAHSNQPQHF. The chain is built from TRBV5-1 and TRBJ1-5; the D gene is possibly TRBD1 (5 bases). CDR1 is SGHRS, CDR2 YFSETQ, per germline. Trimming removed 2 bases from V and 0 bases from J, with 9 bases in between. The CDR3 is made up of 15 amino acids.

V usage is TRBV3-1 (or the pseudogene TRBV3-2) and J usage is TRBJ1-1, with a tentative D call TRBD1 (6 bases). V was shortened by 1 base and J by 7 bases, with 10 bases between the two germline ends. CDR1 LGHDT and CDR2 YNNKEL come from the germline V gene (reference sequence). The CDR3 totals 13 residues. CDR3 amino acids: CASSQGQVVEAFF. The CDR3 bases are TGTGCCAGCAGCCAAGGACAGGTTGTTGAAGCTTTCTTT.

This clone is a singleton in its sample. The chain employs TRBV5-8 and TRBJ2-2; D is ambiguous. CDR1 is SGHTS and CDR2 is YDEGEE in the germline V gene. The V end lost 3 bases, the J end lost 0 bases, and 12 bases lay between the germline ends. This CDR3 has 16 amino acids. In nucleotides, the CDR3 is TGTGCCAGCAGCTCCTCTTGGGCCGCGAACACCGGGGAGCTGTTTTTT. Translating gives CASSSSWAANTGELFF.

This chain links TRBV18 with TRBJ1-1, with D unclear. The germline V and J ends were trimmed by 3 bases and 4 bases, with 24 bases remaining between them. Per germline, CDR1 KGHSH and CDR2 LQKENI. This CDR3 is 18 amino acids long. CDR3 DNA: TGTGCCAGCTCACCCCCAGTAGGTACGGGTGGTGTTGGCACTGAAGCTTTCTTT. It yields the protein CASSPPVGTGGVGTEAFF.

The chain employs TRBV11-3 and TRBJ2-1; tentative D call: TRBD2 (6 bases). This CDR3 region has 15 residues. V was pared by 0 bases and J by 0 bases, with 6 bases between. Germline CDR1 and CDR2: SGHNT and YENEEA. The CDR3: CASSLDGGSYNEQFF. Here the CDR3 DNA reads TGTGCCAGCAGCTTAGACGGGGGCTCCTACAATGAGCAGTTCTTC.

This chain links TRBV5-6 with TRBJ1-5, with D perhaps matching TRBD1 (5 bases). CDR3 size: 13 residues. V lost 3 bases and J lost 6, with 10 bases in between. From germline, CDR1 is SGHDT and CDR2 YYEEEE. CDR3: CASSSGGGQPQHF. CDR3 DNA: TGTGCCAGCAGCTCCGGGGGGGGTCAGCCCCAGCATTTT.

The V and J genes are TRBV6-6 and TRBJ1-1; 8 bases line up with TRBD1. This CDR3 region has 13 residues. J was trimmed by 5 bases and V by 6 bases; bases with no gene match: 5. Germline assignment: CDR1 MNHNY and CDR2 SVGAGI (reference sequence). The CDR3 protein is CASSLQGGTEAFF. In nucleotides, the CDR3 is TGTGCCAGCAGCCTACAGGGGGGAACTGAAGCTTTCTTT.

V is TRBV27 and J is TRBJ2-1, with D possibly TRBD2 on 5 matching bases. CDR1 and CDR2 from the germline V gene are MNHEY and SMNVEV (reference sequence). This CDR3 has 18 residues. Trimming shortened V by 4 bases and J by 0 bases, and 19 bases separated the two germline ends. The CDR3 nucleotides read TGTGCCAGCAGTTCAGCCCTCCCCGCGGGTAGCTCCTACAATGAGCAGTTCTTC. It encodes CASSSALPAGSSYNEQFF.

V usage is TRBV7-3 and J usage is TRBJ2-3, with 10 bases aligning to TRBD2. CDR1 is SGHTA and CDR2 is FQGTGA in the germline V gene. Losses at the gene ends were 5 bases for V and 6 bases for J; bases not matched to a gene: 5. The CDR3 is 14 residues long. The CDR3 DNA sequence: TGTGCCAGCAGCATAGCGGGGGGCGGGGATACGCAGTATTTT. Translated, it gives CASSIAGGGDTQYF.

The V call is TRBV12-3 or TRBV12-4, the J call TRBJ1-2; D not resolved. This CDR3 contains 13 residues. V lost 3 bases, J lost 4 bases, and 9 bases lay in between. CDR3: CASSFLSSYGYTF. CDR3 bases: TGTGCCAGCAGTTTCTTGTCTTCCTATGGCTACACCTTC.

The chain links TRBV12-3 or TRBV12-4 to TRBJ1-1; no clear D gene. There are 13 residues in the CDR3. Trimming took 3 bases from V and 6 from J, leaving 11 bases between them. The CDR3: CASSFGGVAEAFF. The CDR3, as DNA: TGTGCCAGCAGTTTCGGCGGGGTCGCTGAAGCTTTCTTT.

This rearrangement joins TRBV2 to TRBJ1-5; the D gene is possibly TRBD1 (5 bases). This CDR3 has 13 amino acids. Germline V gives CDR1 SNHLY, CDR2 FYNNEI. Trimming stripped 7 bases from V and 6 bases from J, with 13 bases between. The CDR3 coding sequence is TGTGCCAGCAAAGACAGCCAAATTCAGCCCCAGCATTTT. Translating it yields CASKDSQIQPQHF. Full variable domain (rest looked up from reference TRBV2 and TRBJ1-5): EPEVTQTPSHQVTQMGQEVILRCVPISNHLYFYWYRQILGQKVEFLVSFYNNEISEKSEIFDDQFSVERPDGSNFTLKIRSTKLEDSAMYFCASKDSQIQPQHFGDGTRLSIL.

V and J are TRBV5-8 and TRBJ1-2, with 7 bases that match TRBD1. CDR1 and CDR2 (germline): SGHTS, YDEGEE. The trim removed 2 bases at V and 6 bases at J, leaving 4 bases unmatched. The CDR3 extends over 13 amino acids. CDR3 nucleotide sequence: TGTGCCAGCAGCTTCGACAGGGAGGATGGCTACACCTTC. Encoded protein: CASSFDREDGYTF.

V is TRBV5-6 and J is TRBJ2-1; D not resolved. The CDR3 is 13 amino acids. The V and J ends lost 0 bases and 8 bases respectively, with 9 bases between them. Germline V gene sequence: CDR1 SGHDT, CDR2 YYEEEE. CDR3 in DNA: TGTGCCAGCAGCTTGGTCTTTCTTTATGAGCAGTTCTTC. It is translated as CASSLVFLYEQFF.

This clone was seen only a few times. V and J are TRBV4-2 and TRBJ1-1; D might be TRBD1 (5 bases). This CDR3 contains 14 residues. V shed 0 bases and J shed 1 base, with 6 bases lying between them. Germline V gene sequence: CDR1 LGHNA, CDR2 YNFKEQ. The CDR3 DNA sequence: TGTGCCAGCAGCCAAGATAGGGGGAACACTGAAGCTTTCTTT. It encodes CASSQDRGNTEAFF.

The chain has TRBV5-4 and TRBJ2-4; 8 bases align to TRBD2. The germline V gene encodes CDR1 SGHNT and CDR2 YYREEE (reference sequence). The CDR3 sequence is 18 residues long. V gave up 3 bases and J gave up 0 bases; unmatched junction bases: 11. The CDR3 here is CASSSGGDRILAKNIQYF. The DNA for the CDR3 is TGTGCCAGCAGCTCGGGAGGGGACCGCATTTTAGCCAAAAACATTCAGTACTTC.

The rearrangement uses TRBV7-9 and TRBJ1-5, with D perhaps matching TRBD1 (5 bases). CDR3 length: 17 amino acids. The V end was cut by 1 base, the J end by 5 bases, with 18 bases between. Per the germline V gene, CDR1 is SEHNR and CDR2 is FQNEAQ (reference sequence). CDR3 amino acids: CASSLGHRQGLYQPQHF. CDR3 nucleotide sequence: TGTGCCAGCAGCTTAGGCCATCGCCAGGGTCTTTATCAGCCCCAGCATTTT.